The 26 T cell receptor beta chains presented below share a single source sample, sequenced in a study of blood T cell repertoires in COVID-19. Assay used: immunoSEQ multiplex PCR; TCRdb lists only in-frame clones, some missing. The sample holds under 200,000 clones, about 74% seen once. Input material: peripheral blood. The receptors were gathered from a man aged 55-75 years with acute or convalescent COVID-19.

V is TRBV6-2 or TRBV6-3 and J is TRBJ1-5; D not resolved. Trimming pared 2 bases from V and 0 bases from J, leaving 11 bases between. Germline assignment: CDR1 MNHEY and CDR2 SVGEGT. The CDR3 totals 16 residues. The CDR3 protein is CASSYEGLNSNQPQHF. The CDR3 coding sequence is TGTGCCAGCAGTTACGAGGGCCTGAATAGCAATCAGCCCCAGCATTTT.

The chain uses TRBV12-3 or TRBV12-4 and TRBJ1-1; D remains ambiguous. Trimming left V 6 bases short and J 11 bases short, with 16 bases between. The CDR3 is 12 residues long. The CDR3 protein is CASSPPGEVAFF. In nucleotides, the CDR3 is TGTGCCAGCAGCCCCCCCGGGGAGGTCGCTTTCTTT.

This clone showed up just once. CDR3 in amino acids: CASSSLQRGSYEQYF. CDR3 in DNA: TGTGCCAGCAGTTCTCTCCAGCGGGGCTCCTACGAGCAGTACTTC. This chain connects TRBV27 to TRBJ2-7; 7 bases match TRBD2. The V gene end was trimmed by 4 bases and the J gene end by 0 bases; junction bases not matched to a gene: 6. The V gene's germline CDR1 is MNHEY and CDR2 SMNVEV (reference sequence). This CDR3 is built from 15 residues.

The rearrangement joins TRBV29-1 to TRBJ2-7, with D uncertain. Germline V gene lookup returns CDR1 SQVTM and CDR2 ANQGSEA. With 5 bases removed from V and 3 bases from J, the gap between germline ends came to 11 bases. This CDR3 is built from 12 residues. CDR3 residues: CSVSTFFYEQYF. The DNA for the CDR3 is TGCAGCGTTTCCACTTTCTTCTACGAGCAGTACTTC.

CDR3 amino acids: CASSSTSGGKTNQETQYF. For the CDR3, the DNA is TGCGCCAGCAGCAGCACGAGCGGGGGTAAAACCAACCAAGAGACCCAGTACTTC. The J gene is TRBJ2-5, the V gene TRBV4-3; 8 bases line up with TRBD2. Germline values: CDR1 LGHNA, CDR2 YSLEER. The CDR3 length is 18 residues. Trimming at V came to 5 bases and at J to 0 bases, leaving 14 bases not matched to a gene.

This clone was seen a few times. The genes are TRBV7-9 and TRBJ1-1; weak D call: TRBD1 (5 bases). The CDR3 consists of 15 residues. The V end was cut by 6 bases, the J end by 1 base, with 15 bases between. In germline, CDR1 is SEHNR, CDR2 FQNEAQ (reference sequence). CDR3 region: CASSSSQDKNTEAFF. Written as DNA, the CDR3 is TGTGCCAGCAGTTCATCCCAGGACAAGAACACTGAAGCTTTCTTT.

The CDR3 DNA is TGCAGCGTTTTAGGGGAAGTTGGCGAAAAACTGTTTTTT. Translation gives CSVLGEVGEKLFF. The chain employs TRBV29-1 and TRBJ1-4, with D possibly TRBD1 on 5 matching bases. The CDR3 is made up of 13 amino acids. The V end was cut by 5 bases, the J end by 8 bases, with 15 bases between. CDR1 is SQVTM and CDR2 is ANQGSEA in the germline V gene.

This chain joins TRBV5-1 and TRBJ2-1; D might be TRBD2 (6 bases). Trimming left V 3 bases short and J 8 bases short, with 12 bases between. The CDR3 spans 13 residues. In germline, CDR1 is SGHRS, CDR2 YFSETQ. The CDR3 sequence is CASSSGTLDEQFF. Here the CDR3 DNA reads TGCGCCAGCAGCTCGGGGACTCTAGATGAGCAGTTCTTC.

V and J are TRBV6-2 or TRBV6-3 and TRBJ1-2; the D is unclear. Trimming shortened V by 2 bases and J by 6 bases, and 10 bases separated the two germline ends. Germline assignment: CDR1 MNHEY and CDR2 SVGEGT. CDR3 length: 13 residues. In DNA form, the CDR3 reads TGTGCCAGCAGTTACCGGACTGGCCATGGCTACACCTTC. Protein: CASSYRTGHGYTF.

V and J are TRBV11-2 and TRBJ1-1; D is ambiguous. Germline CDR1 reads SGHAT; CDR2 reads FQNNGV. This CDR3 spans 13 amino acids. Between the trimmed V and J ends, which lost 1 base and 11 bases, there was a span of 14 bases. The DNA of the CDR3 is TGTGCCAGCAGCTTAGGATCCGGGGTCGGGGCTTTCTTT. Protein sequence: CASSLGSGVGAFF.

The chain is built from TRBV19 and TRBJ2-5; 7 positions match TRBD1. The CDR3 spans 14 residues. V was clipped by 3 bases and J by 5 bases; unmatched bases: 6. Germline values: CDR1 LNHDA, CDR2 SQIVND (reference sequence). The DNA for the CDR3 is TGTGCCAGTAGTATGAACAGGGGCGGTGAGACCCAGTACTTC. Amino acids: CASSMNRGGETQYF.

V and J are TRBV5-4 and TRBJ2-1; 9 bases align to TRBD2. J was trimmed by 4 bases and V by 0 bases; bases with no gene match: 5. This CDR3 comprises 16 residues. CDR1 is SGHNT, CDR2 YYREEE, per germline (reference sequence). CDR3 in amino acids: CASSLGAGGKYNEQFF. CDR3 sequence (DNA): TGTGCCAGCAGCTTGGGAGCGGGGGGAAAATACAATGAGCAGTTCTTC.

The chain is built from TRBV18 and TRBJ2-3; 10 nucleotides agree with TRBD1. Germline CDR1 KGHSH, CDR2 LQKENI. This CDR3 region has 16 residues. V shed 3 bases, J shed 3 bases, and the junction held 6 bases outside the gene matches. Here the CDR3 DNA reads TGTGCCAGCTCACCCGCGACAGGGGGCGAGACAGATACGCAGTATTTT. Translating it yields CASSPATGGETDTQYF. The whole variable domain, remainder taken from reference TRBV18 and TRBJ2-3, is NAGVMQNPRHLVRRRGQEARLRCSPMKGHSHVYWYRQLPEEGLKFMVYLQKENIIDESGMPKERFSAEFPKEGPSILRIQQVVRGDSAAYFCASSPATGGETDTQYFGPGTRLTVL.

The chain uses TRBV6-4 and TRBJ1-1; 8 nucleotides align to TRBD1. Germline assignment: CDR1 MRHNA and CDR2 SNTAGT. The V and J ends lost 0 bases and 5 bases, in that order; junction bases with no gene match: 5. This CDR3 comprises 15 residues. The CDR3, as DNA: TGTGCCAGCAGTGACTCTCCAGGGGGCGAGACTGAAGCTTTCTTT. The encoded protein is CASSDSPGGETEAFF.

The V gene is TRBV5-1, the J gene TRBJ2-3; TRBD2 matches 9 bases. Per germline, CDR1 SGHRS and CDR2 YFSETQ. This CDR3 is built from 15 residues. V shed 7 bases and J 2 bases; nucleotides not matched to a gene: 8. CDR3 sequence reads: CASGASGAITDTQYF. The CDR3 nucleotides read TGCGCCAGCGGGGCTAGCGGGGCGATCACAGATACGCAGTATTTT.

The CDR3 here is CASSPRSLETQYF. In DNA form, the CDR3 reads TGTGCCAGCAGCCCGAGGAGTCTCGAGACCCAGTACTTC. The rearrangement joins TRBV5-8 to TRBJ2-5; D not certain. The V and J ends lost 4 bases and 5 bases respectively, with 12 bases between them. Germline V gene data show CDR1 as SGHTS and CDR2 as YDEGEE. This CDR3 comprises 13 residues.

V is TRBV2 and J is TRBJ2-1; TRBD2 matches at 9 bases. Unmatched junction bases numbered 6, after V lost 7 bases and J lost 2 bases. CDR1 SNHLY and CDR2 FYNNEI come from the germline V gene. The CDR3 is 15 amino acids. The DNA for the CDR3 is TGTGCCAGCATTTTTAGCGGGGGAACCTACAATGAGCAGTTCTTC. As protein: CASIFSGGTYNEQFF.

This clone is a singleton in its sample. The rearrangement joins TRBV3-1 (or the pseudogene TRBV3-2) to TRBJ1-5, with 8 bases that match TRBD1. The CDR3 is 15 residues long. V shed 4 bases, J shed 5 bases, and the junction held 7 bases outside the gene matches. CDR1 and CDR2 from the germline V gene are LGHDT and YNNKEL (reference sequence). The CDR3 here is CASSLRTGSDQPQHF. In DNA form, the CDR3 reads TGTGCCAGCAGCCTCCGGACAGGGAGTGATCAGCCCCAGCATTTT.

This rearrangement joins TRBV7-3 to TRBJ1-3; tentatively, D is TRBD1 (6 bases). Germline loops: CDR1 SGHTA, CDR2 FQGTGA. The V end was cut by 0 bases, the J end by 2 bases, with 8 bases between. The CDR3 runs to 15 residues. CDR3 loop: CASSLTGGPGNTIYF. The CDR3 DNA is TGTGCCAGCAGCTTAACGGGGGGGCCTGGAAACACCATATATTTT.

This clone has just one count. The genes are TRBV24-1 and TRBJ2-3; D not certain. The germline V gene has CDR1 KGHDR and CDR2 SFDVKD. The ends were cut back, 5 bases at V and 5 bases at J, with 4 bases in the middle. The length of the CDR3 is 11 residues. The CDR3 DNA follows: TGTGCCACCAGTGGGCTAGATACGCAGTATTTT. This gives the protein CATSGLDTQYF.

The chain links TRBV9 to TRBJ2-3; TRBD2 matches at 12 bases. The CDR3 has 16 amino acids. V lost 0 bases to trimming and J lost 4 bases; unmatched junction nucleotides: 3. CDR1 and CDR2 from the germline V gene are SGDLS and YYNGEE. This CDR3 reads CASSVGLAGVADTQYF. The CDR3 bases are TGTGCCAGCAGCGTAGGACTAGCGGGGGTAGCAGATACGCAGTATTTT.

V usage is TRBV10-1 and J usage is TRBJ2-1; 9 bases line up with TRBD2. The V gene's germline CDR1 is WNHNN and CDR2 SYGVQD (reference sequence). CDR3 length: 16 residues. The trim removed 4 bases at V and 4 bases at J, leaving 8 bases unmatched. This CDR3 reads CASSGPTSGSYNEQFF. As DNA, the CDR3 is TGCGCCAGCAGTGGACCCACTAGCGGGTCGTACAATGAGCAGTTCTTC.

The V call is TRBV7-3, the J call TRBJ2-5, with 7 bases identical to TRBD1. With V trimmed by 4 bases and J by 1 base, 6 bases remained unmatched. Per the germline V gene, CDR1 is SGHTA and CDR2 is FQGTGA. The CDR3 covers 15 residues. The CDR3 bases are TGTGCCAGCAGCTCCACTGGGACAGTCCAAGAGACCCAGTACTTC. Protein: CASSSTGTVQETQYF.

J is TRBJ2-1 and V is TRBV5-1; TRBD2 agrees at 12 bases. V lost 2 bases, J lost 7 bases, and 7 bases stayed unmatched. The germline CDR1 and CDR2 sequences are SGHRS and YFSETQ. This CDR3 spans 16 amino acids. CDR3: CASSFSASGGVNEQFF. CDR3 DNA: TGCGCCAGCAGCTTTTCGGCTAGCGGGGGGGTAAATGAGCAGTTCTTC.

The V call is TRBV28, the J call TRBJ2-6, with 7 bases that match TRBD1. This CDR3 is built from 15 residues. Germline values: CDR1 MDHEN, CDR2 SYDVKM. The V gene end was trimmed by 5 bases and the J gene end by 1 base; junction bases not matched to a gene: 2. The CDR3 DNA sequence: TGTGCCAGCAGTCTGACAGGGTCTGGGGCCAACGTCCTGACTTTC. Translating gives CASSLTGSGANVLTF.

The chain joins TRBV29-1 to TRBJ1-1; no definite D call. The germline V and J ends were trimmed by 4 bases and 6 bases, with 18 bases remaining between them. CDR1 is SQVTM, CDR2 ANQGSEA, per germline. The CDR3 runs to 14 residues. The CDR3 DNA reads TGCAGCGTTGCGCAGGTTAGATCAGGCGCTGAAGCTTTCTTT. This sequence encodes CSVAQVRSGAEAFF.